This T cell receptor (beta chain) was retrieved from a study of T cells after yellow fever vaccination. The sample holds many counts of this clonotype. Its antigen is currently unknown. TCRdb re-called the 5' RACE reads with MiXCR, one entry per CDR3 protein. This sample has around 600,000 distinct CDR3 sequences, with over 9% found just once. Germline V gene lookup returns CDR1 SGHRS and CDR2 YFSETQ. With 4 bases clipped from V and 4 bases from J, the junction kept 5 bases outside the gene matches. CDR3 length: 14 amino acids. Study findings and constraints: Contamination of FACS-sorted repertoires by abundant clonotypes from the bulk population could occur. The CD4 and CD8 compartments had a small share of their clonotypes in common.

This chain uses TRBV5-1 with TRBJ2-7; TRBD1 matches at 10 bases. This sequence originates from a man aged 30-40 years who received the YFV17D yellow fever vaccine. Sequenced here: PBMCs, sampled on the day of the yellow fever booster vaccination. CDR3 protein: CASSPTGGPYEQYF. The DNA for the CDR3 is TGCGCCAGCAGCCCGACAGGGGGCCCATACGAGCAGTACTTC.